The T cell receptor (beta chain) under discussion was sequenced for a study of blood T cell repertoires in COVID-19. As for the study in general: T cells, B-cell-depleted T cells, or PBMCs provided the cDNA or gDNA that served as material.

Trimming stripped 4 bases from V and 1 base from J, with 13 bases between. Germline V gene data show CDR1 as MGHRA and CDR2 as YSYEKL. This CDR3 is 16 amino acids long. Some clones are missing from TCRdb's copy, which holds only in-frame ones; the method was immunoSEQ multiplex PCR. The sample consists of fewer than 200,000 clones, around four fifths of them appearing once. This receptor was identified in a woman aged 70-85 years with COVID-19, enrolled during active disease. The specimen sequenced was peripheral blood. The V call is TRBV4-1, the J call TRBJ2-2; D remains unclear. CDR3 coding DNA: TGCGCCAGCAGCCGCGGAAGTCAATGGAACACCGGGGAGCTGTTTTTT. Translating it yields CASSRGSQWNTGELFF.